The clone carrying this T cell receptor (beta chain) appeared a single time. The sample belongs to a study of cytomegalovirus exposure and HLA in healthy donors. Use of 60 Vbeta and 13 Jbeta primers characterized the PCR. Assay used: immunoSEQ multiplex PCR; TCRdb lists only in-frame clones, some missing. The data hold some 200,000 clones, with approximately 79% observed a single time. This receptor was taken from a girl aged 5-17 years in good health and CMV-seropositive. Sequenced sample: PBMCs.

The CDR3 sequence: CASSVGAGDTEAFF. The CDR3 DNA is TGTGCCAGCAGCGTAGGGGCCGGGGACACTGAAGCTTTCTTT. The chain joins TRBV9 to TRBJ1-1; D ambiguous. There are 14 residues in the CDR3. Trimming removed 0 bases at V and 3 bases at J, with 9 bases between. Germline lookup yields CDR1 SGDLS and CDR2 YYNGEE.